These 5 T cell receptor beta chains share one sample of origin, sequenced in a study of neurological immune-mediated disorders. TCRdb reanalysed the 5' RACE reads using MiXCR and keeps one entry per CDR3 protein. The sample lists around 46,000 distinct CDR3 sequences, about 25% occurring once. Sequencing was performed on PBMCs. The receptor set was obtained from a woman aged 65 to 85 in good health.

There are many counts of this clonotype. The chain uses TRBV7-6 and TRBJ2-3; 13 nucleotides agree with TRBD2. Germline V CDR1 and CDR2: SGHVS, FNYEAQ. Trimming took 4 bases from V and 10 from J; bases not matched to a gene: 8. The CDR3 is 15 residues long. Here the CDR3 DNA reads TGTGCCAGCAGCTCCCGACTAGCGGGAGGTGGTCCGCAGTATTTT. Translation gives CASSSRLAGGGPQYF.

This clonotype appeared many times. The chain links TRBV5-5 to TRBJ2-7; D gene unclear. Germline CDR1 reads SGHKS; CDR2 reads YYEKEE (reference sequence). The CDR3 contains 12 residues. V was pared by 3 bases and J by 4 bases, with 8 bases between. In nucleotides, the CDR3 is TGTGCCAGCAGCTCGGCTGGTTACGAGCAGTACTTC. It specifies CASSSAGYEQYF.

This clonotype has at least ten counts. V and J are TRBV6-6 and TRBJ2-3, with a tentative D call TRBD2 (6 bases). The germline CDR1 and CDR2 sequences are MNHNY and SVGAGI (reference sequence). There are 13 residues in the CDR3. Trimming cost V 8 bases and J 3 bases, with 12 bases left between them. In DNA, the CDR3 is TGTGCCAGCGGAGGGGTTCGGACAGATACGCAGTATTTT. Its protein product is CASGGVRTDTQYF.

This clonotype was seen repeatedly, ten times or more. The CDR3 DNA is TGCGCCAGCAGCTTACGGGACCCCATCCAAGAGACCCAGTACTTC. This encodes CASSLRDPIQETQYF. The V call is TRBV5-1, the J call TRBJ2-5; D may match TRBD1 or TRBD2 (5 bases each). Per the germline V gene, CDR1 is SGHRS and CDR2 is YFSETQ. This CDR3 is built from 15 residues. With 2 bases removed from V and 1 base from J, the gap between germline ends came to 12 bases.

This clonotype was picked up many times. This chain connects TRBV15 to TRBJ2-1; 7 bases agree with TRBD2. Unmatched junction bases numbered 10, after V lost 5 bases and J lost 6 bases. Germline V lookup: CDR1 LNHNV, CDR2 YYDKDF (reference sequence). This CDR3 region has 15 residues. Here the CDR3 DNA reads TGTGCCACCAGCTACGCCGGGGGGAGGGTCAATGAGCAGTTCTTC. As protein: CATSYAGGRVNEQFF.